This T cell receptor beta chain was profiled in a study of blood T cell repertoires in COVID-19. The protocol was immunoSEQ multiplex PCR, while the TCRdb copy is restricted to in-frame clones and leaves out a portion. The repertoire holds fewer than 140,000 clones, with 70% to 80% as singletons. The length of the CDR3 is 14 residues. V lost 3 bases to trimming and J lost 3 bases, with 12 bases between them. The V gene's germline CDR1 is SGHRS and CDR2 YFSETQ. The V call is TRBV5-1, the J call TRBJ1-2; D gene uncertain. Sequencing input: peripheral blood. The TCR originated in a human donor with acute or convalescent COVID-19. The donor label of this sample is uncertain. CDR3 DNA sequence: TGCGCCAGCAGCTCTTCGTCCCCTTACTATGGCTACACCTTC. Translating it yields CASSSSSPYYGYTF.